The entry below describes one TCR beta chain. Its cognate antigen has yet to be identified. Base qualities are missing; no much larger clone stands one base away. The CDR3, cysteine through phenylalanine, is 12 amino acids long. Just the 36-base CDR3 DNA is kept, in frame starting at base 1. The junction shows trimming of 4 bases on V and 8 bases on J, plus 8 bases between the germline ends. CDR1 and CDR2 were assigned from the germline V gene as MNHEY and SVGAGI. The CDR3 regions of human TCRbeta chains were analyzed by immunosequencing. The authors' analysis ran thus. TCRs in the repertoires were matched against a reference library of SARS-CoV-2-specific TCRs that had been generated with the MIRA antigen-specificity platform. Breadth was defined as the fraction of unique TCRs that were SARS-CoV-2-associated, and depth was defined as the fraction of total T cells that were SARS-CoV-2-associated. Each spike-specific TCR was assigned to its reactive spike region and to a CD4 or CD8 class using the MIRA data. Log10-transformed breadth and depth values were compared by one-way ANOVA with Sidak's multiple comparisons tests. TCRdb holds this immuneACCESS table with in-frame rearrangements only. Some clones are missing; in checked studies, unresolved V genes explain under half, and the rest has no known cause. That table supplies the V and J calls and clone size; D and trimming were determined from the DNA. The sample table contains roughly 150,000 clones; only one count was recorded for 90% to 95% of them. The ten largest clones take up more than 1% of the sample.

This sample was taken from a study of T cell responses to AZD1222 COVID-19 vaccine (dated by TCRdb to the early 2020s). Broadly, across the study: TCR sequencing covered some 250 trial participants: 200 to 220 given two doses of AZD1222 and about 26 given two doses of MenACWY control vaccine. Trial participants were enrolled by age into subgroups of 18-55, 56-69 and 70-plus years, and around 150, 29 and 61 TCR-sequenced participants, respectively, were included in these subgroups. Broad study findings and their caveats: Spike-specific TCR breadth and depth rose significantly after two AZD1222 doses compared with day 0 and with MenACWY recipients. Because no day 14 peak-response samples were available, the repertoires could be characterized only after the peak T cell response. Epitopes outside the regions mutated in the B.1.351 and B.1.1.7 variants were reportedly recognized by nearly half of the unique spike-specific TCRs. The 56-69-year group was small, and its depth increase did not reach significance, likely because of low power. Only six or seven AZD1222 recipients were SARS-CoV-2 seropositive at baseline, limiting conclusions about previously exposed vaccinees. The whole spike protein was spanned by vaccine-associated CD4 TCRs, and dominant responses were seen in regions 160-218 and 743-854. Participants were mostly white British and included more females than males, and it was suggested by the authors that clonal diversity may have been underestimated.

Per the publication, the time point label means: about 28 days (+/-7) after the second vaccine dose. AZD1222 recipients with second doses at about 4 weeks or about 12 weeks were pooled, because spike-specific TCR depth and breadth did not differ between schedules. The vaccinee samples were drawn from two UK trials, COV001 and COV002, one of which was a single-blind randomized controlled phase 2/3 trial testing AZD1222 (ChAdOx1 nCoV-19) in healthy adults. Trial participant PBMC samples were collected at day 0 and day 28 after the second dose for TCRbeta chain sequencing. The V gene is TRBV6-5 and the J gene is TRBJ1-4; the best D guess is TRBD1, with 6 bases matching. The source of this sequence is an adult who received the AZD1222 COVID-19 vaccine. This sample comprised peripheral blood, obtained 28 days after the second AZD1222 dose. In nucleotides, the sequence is TGTGCCAGCAGTTCTACAGGGGAAAAACTGTTTTTT. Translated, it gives CASSSTGEKLFF.